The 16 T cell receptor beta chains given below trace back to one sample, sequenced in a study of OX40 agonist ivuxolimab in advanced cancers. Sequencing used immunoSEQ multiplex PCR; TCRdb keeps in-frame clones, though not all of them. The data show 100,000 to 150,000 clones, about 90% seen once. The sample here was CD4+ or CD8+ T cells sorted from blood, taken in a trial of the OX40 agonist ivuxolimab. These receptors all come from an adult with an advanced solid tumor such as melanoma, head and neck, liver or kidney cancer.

CDR3 coding DNA: TGTGCCAGCAGTCTCCGGGACAGCTCTGGAAACACCATATATTTT. Its translation is CASSLRDSSGNTIYF. The chain employs TRBV6-6 and TRBJ1-3; 7 positions match TRBD1. The junction had 4 bases not matched to a gene; V was cut back by 5 bases and J by 0 bases. CDR1 is MNHNY, CDR2 SVGAGI, per germline (reference sequence). CDR3 length: 15 residues.

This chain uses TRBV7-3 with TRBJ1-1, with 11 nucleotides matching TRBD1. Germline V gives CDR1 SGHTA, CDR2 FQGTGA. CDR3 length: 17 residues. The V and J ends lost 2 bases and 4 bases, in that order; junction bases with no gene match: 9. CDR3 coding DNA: TGTGCCAGCAGCTTAGGACAGGGGGCACGAATTGGCACTGAAGCTTTCTTT. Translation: CASSLGQGARIGTEAFF.

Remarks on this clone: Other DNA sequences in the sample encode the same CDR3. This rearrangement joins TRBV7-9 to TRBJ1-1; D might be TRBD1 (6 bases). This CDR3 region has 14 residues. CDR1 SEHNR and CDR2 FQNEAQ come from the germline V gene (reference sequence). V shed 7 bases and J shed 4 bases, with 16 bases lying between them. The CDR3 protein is CASTPWGRGTEAFF. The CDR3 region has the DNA TGTGCCAGCACCCCGTGGGGGCGCGGCACTGAAGCTTTCTTT.

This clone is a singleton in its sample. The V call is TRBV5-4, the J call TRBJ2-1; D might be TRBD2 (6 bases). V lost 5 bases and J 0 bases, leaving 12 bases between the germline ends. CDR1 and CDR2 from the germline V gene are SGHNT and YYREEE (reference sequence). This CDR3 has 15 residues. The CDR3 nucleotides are TGTGCCAGCAGGGAAGGGCGGGGCTCCTACAATGAGCAGTTCTTC. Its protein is CASREGRGSYNEQFF.

The CDR3 DNA sequence: TGTGCCTGGAGTGTATTAGGAGGGGGGTCTTACACTGAAGCTTTCTTT. This encodes CAWSVLGGGSYTEAFF. This chain links TRBV30 with TRBJ1-1; the D gene is possibly TRBD1 (6 bases). Between the trimmed V and J ends, which lost 0 bases and 3 bases, there was a span of 17 bases. Germline values: CDR1 GTSNPN, CDR2 SVGIG (reference sequence). CDR3 length equals 16 residues.

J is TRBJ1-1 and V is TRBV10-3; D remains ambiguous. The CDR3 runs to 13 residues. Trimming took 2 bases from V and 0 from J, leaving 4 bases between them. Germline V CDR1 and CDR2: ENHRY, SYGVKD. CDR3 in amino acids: CAISEGVNTEAFF. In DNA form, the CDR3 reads TGTGCCATCAGTGAGGGTGTGAACACTGAAGCTTTCTTT.

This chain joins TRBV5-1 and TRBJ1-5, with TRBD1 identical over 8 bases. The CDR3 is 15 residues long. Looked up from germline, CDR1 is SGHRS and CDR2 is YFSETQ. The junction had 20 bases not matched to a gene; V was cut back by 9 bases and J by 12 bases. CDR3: CATRTGREPIPHQHF. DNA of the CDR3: TGCGCCACCAGGACAGGGAGGGAACCAATACCGCACCAGCATTTT.

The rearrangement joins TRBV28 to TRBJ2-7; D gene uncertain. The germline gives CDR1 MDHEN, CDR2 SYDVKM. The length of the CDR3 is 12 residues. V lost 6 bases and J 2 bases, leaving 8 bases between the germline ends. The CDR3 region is CASRGNPYEQYF. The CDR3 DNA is TGTGCCAGCAGGGGCAACCCCTACGAGCAGTACTTC. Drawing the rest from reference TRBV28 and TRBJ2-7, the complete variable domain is DVKVTQSSRYLVKRTGEKVFLECVQDMDHENMFWYRQDPGLGLRLIYFSYDVKMKEKGDIPEGYSVSREKKERFSLILESASTNQTSMYLCASRGNPYEQYFGPGTRLTVT.

The CDR3 loop is CASSPGGKTDTQYF. The CDR3 nucleotides are TGTGCCAGCTCACCGGGCGGGAAGACAGATACGCAGTATTTT. The chain uses TRBV18 and TRBJ2-3, with D maybe TRBD2 (6 bases). V lost 3 bases to trimming and J lost 3 bases, with 10 bases between them. Germline loops: CDR1 KGHSH, CDR2 LQKENI. CDR3 size: 14 residues.

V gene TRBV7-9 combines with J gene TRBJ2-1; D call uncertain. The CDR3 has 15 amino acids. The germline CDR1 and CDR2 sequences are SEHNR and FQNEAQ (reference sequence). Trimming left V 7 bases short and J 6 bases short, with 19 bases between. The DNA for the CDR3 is TGTGCCAGCAACGGGCAGTCACCTTCTCGCAATGAGCAGTTCTTC. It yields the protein CASNGQSPSRNEQFF.

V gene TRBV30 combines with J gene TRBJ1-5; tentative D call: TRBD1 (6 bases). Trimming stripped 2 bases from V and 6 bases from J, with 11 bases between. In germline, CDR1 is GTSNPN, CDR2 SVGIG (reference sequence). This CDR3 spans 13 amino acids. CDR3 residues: CAWSLGGSQPQHF. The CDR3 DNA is TGTGCCTGGAGTCTAGGGGGTTCTCAGCCCCAGCATTTT.

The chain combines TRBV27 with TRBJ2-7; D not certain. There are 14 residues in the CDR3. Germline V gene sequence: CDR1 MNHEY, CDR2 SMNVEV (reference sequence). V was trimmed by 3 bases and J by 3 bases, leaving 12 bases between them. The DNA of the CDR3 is TGTGCCAGCAGTTTGGGCCGGTACGACTACGAGCAGTACTTC. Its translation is CASSLGRYDYEQYF.

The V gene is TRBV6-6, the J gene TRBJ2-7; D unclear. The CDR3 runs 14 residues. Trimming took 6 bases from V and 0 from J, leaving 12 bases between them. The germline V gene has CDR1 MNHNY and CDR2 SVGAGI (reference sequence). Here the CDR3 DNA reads TGTGCCAGCAGATTGCAGGCAAGCTCCTACGAGCAGTACTTC. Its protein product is CASRLQASSYEQYF.

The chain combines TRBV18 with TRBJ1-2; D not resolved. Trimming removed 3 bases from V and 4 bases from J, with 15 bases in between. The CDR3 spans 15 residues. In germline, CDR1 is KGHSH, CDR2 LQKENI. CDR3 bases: TGTGCCAGCTCACCTGGCGCTGCGGAGGTCTATGGCTACACCTTC. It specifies CASSPGAAEVYGYTF.

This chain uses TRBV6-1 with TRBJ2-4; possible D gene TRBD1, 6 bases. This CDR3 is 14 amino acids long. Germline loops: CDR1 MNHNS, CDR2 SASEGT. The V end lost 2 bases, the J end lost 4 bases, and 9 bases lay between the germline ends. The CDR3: CASSELGGKNIQYF. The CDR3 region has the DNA TGTGCCAGCAGTGAATTAGGGGGTAAAAACATTCAGTACTTC.

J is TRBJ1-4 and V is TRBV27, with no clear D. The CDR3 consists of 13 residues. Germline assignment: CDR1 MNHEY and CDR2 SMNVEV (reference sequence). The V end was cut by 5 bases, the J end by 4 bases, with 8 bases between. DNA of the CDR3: TGTGCCAGCAGTGCGAGATATAATGAAAAACTGTTTTTT. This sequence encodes CASSARYNEKLFF.